This TCR beta chain emerged from a study of shared clonotypes between healthy human individuals. Every contributor of samples was a Caucasian grown-up residing in Nashville, Tennessee. Sorted-subset replicate PCRs used around 200 ng of genomic DNA. This amount corresponded to 30,000 to 35,000 T cell genomes. Generated by immunoSEQ multiplex PCR, the TCRdb table keeps only in-frame clones and is missing some. The table lists 2 million to 2.5 million clones, 95% of them singletons. CDR1 GTSNPN and CDR2 SVGIG come from the germline V gene (reference sequence). The V and J ends lost 4 bases and 0 bases, in that order; junction bases with no gene match: 9. This CDR3 is 17 amino acids long. Findings and limits, study-wide: The study found lower generation probabilities in non-shared clonotypes than in those shared by all four donors.

As to this clone: The antigen is undetermined.

The sample was naive CD4+ T cells sorted from blood. As for subset: CD45RA+ positively selected. The J gene is TRBJ1-6, the V gene TRBV30; 7 positions agree with TRBD1. This TCR derives from a man younger than 30 in good health. The CDR3 bases are TGTGCCTGGACCCAGGGGGGCCATAGCTCCTATAATTCACCCCTCCACTTT. Translation gives CAWTQGGHSSYNSPLHF.